Below, 21 T cell receptor beta chains from the same sample are listed, as sequenced in a study of identical twins. TCRdb ran MiXCR on the 5' RACE reads and lists one entry per CDR3 protein. The sample contains around 280,000 distinct CDR3 sequences, about 8% of which appear only once. These same data were also listed under a study on yellow fever vaccine responses in identical twins.

Sequenced input: memory (CD45RO+) T cells sorted from blood. These receptors came from a woman aged 18 to 35 in good health.

This clonotype has ten or more counts. V is TRBV6-1 and J is TRBJ1-5, with D tentatively TRBD1 (5 bases). The germline gives CDR1 MNHNS, CDR2 SASEGT. This CDR3 contains 15 residues. V was clipped by 6 bases and J by 3 bases, with 15 bases between them. DNA of the CDR3: TGTGCCAGCAGACACGGGACGGGGTCCAATCAGCCCCAGCATTTT. Protein: CASRHGTGSNQPQHF.

This sequence joins TRBV2 and TRBJ2-7; D is uncertain. V was cut by 8 bases and J by 3 bases, with 17 bases left in between. There are 14 residues in the CDR3. Germline V gene sequence: CDR1 SNHLY, CDR2 FYNNEI. CDR3: CASQKPQSHYEQYV. The CDR3 region has the DNA TGTGCCAGCCAAAAACCCCAGTCCCACTACGAGCAGTACGTC.

At least ten counts were recorded for this clonotype. V and J are TRBV12-3 or TRBV12-4 and TRBJ2-1; D is unclear. CDR3 length equals 13 residues. V shed 6 bases and J shed 7 bases, with 13 bases lying between them. CDR3 DNA: TGTGCCAGCAGCCTCCCTATTGATAATGAGCAGTTCTTC. It yields the protein CASSLPIDNEQFF.

This chain links TRBV6-1 with TRBJ2-1; D may be TRBD1 or TRBD2 (5 bases each). V lost 8 bases and J lost 7, with 21 bases in between. CDR3 length: 15 residues. Germline CDR1 is MNHNS and CDR2 is SASEGT. The CDR3 nucleotides are TGTGCCAGCCTTAAGAGGGGAGAAGGTGGAAATGAGCAGTTCTTC. This sequence encodes CASLKRGEGGNEQFF.

This clonotype was seen repeatedly, ten times or more. This rearrangement joins TRBV4-2 to TRBJ2-1; D remains ambiguous. The CDR3 has 11 amino acids. The V end was cut by 3 bases, the J end by 12 bases, with 9 bases between. Germline V gene data show CDR1 as LGHNA and CDR2 as YNFKEQ. The CDR3 reads CASSHGSRQFF. The DNA for the CDR3 is TGTGCCAGCAGCCACGGAAGTAGGCAGTTCTTC.

This clonotype turned up a few times. The CDR3 bases are TGTGCCAGCAGCGTAGCCCGGGACAGCCCCATGAACACTGAAGCTTTCTTT. This sequence encodes CASSVARDSPMNTEAFF. The chain employs TRBV9 and TRBJ1-1; TRBD1 matches 7 bases. The CDR3 runs 17 residues. With V trimmed by 0 bases and J by 0 bases, 8 bases remained unmatched. From germline, CDR1 is SGDLS and CDR2 YYNGEE.

This clonotype came up a few times. This chain links TRBV10-3 with TRBJ2-1; 7 positions agree with TRBD2. The length of the CDR3 is 16 residues. V was pared by 3 bases and J by 4 bases, with 9 bases of the junction left unmatched. Germline lookup yields CDR1 ENHRY and CDR2 SYGVKD. In DNA, the CDR3 is TGTGCCATCAGTGATGTGTTAGCGGGCGAATACAATGAGCAGTTCTTC. This sequence encodes CAISDVLAGEYNEQFF.

This clonotype was recorded at least ten times. This rearrangement joins TRBV13 to TRBJ2-1; maybe TRBD1 (5 bases). The CDR3 is made up of 14 amino acids. The ends were cut back, 5 bases at V and 7 bases at J, with 15 bases in the middle. Germline V gene lookup returns CDR1 PRHDT and CDR2 FYEKMQ (reference sequence). The CDR3 reads CASSRYQGRNEQFF. In DNA form, the CDR3 reads TGTGCCAGCAGCCGATACCAGGGAAGGAATGAGCAGTTCTTC.

The chain combines TRBV4-2 with TRBJ2-5, with D unclear. The length of the CDR3 is 14 residues. The V gene's germline CDR1 is LGHNA and CDR2 YNFKEQ. V gave up 4 bases and J gave up 4 bases, with 13 bases separating them. The CDR3 DNA reads TGTGCCAGCAGCCCAGACCGGATGAGAGAGACCCAGTACTTC. Protein product: CASSPDRMRETQYF.

In this sample, this clonotype turned up a few times. The chain has TRBV24-1 and TRBJ2-3; D is possibly TRBD1 or TRBD2 (5 bases each). There are 14 residues in the CDR3. From germline, CDR1 is KGHDR and CDR2 SFDVKD. Deletions cut 3 bases from V and 6 bases from J, with 12 bases between. The CDR3 here is CATSDTGPRDTQYF. The CDR3, as DNA: TGTGCCACCAGTGATACGGGACCGCGCGATACGCAGTATTTT.

This clonotype has more than one count but fewer than ten. The CDR3 DNA follows: TGCAGTGGCACACGCCCCCTAGGGAGCAGCAATGAGCAGTTCTTC. Translated, it gives CSGTRPLGSSNEQFF. V and J are TRBV20-1 and TRBJ2-1, with D tentatively TRBD2 (5 bases). Germline assignment: CDR1 DFQATT and CDR2 SNEGSKA (reference sequence). The CDR3 length is 15 residues. V lost 7 bases to trimming and J lost 6 bases, with 22 bases between them.

This clonotype was counted only a few times. The chain uses TRBV20-1 and TRBJ1-5, with D hard to call. V dropped 6 bases and J dropped 0 bases, with 6 bases sitting between them. Germline CDR1 reads DFQATT; CDR2 reads SNEGSKA (reference sequence). This CDR3 is 12 amino acids long. CDR3: CSAKNSNQPQHF. DNA of the CDR3: TGCAGTGCAAAGAATAGCAATCAGCCCCAGCATTTT.

This clonotype was detected a few times. The chain couples TRBV3-1 to TRBJ2-1, with D perhaps being TRBD1 or TRBD2 (5 bases each). V gave up 0 bases and J gave up 5 bases, with 14 bases separating them. The germline V gene has CDR1 LGHDT and CDR2 YNNKEL (reference sequence). CDR3 length: 16 amino acids. As DNA, the CDR3 is TGTGCCAGCAGCCAAGATCTAATGGGGGACCACAATGAGCAGTTCTTC. The encoded protein is CASSQDLMGDHNEQFF.

This chain connects TRBV20-1 to TRBJ1-5, with D possibly being TRBD1 (5 bases). CDR3 length: 14 residues. Trimming left V 7 bases short and J 0 bases short, with 13 bases between. Germline V gene lookup returns CDR1 DFQATT and CDR2 SNEGSKA (reference sequence). CDR3 sequence: CSDGTQYSNQPQHF. The DNA of the CDR3 is TGCAGTGACGGGACTCAATATAGCAATCAGCCCCAGCATTTT.

Ten or more counts support this clonotype. As DNA, the CDR3 is TGTGCCAGCCGAAACCCTGGCTCACCCCTCCACTTT. This gives the protein CASRNPGSPLHF. The chain is built from TRBV12-3 or TRBV12-4 and TRBJ1-6, with D uncertain. CDR3 length: 12 residues. Trimming took 8 bases from V and 10 from J, leaving 12 bases between them.

This clonotype appeared a few times. The rearrangement links TRBV5-8 to TRBJ2-2, with unresolved D. CDR3 length: 15 amino acids. Trimming pared 6 bases from V and 4 bases from J, leaving 16 bases between. Germline CDR1 is SGHTS and CDR2 is YDEGEE. CDR3 DNA sequence: TGTGCCAGCACCCCCTGGTGGAGTCGCACCGGGGAGCTGTTTTTT. This gives the protein CASTPWWSRTGELFF.

This clonotype was seen more than once but under ten times. V and J are TRBV5-1 and TRBJ2-5; a possible D gene is TRBD2 (6 bases). CDR3 length: 14 residues. Trimming cost V 3 bases and J 2 bases, with 11 bases left between them. The germline gives CDR1 SGHRS, CDR2 YFSETQ. The CDR3 loop reads CASSSGTQQETQYF. The CDR3 nucleotides are TGCGCCAGCAGCTCCGGGACTCAACAAGAGACCCAGTACTTC.

This clonotype was recorded many times. The CDR3: CASSLVAKTTRDEQFF. CDR3 in DNA: TGCGCCAGCAGCTTAGTAGCGAAAACTACAAGGGATGAGCAGTTCTTC. The chain combines TRBV5-1 with TRBJ2-1; perhaps TRBD2 as D (5 bases). V lost 2 bases to trimming and J lost 8 bases, with 20 bases between them. This CDR3 comprises 16 residues. Per the germline V gene, CDR1 is SGHRS and CDR2 is YFSETQ.

The chain couples TRBV27 to TRBJ2-3; 8 bases align to TRBD2. CDR1 and CDR2 from the germline V gene are MNHEY and SMNVEV (reference sequence). The CDR3 consists of 13 residues. V lost 10 bases and J lost 6; bases outside the gene matches: 9. CDR3 region: CANKGLGNDTQYF. DNA of the CDR3: TGTGCCAACAAGGGACTAGGAAATGATACGCAGTATTTT.

Many counts were recorded for this clonotype. The chain carries TRBV12-3 or TRBV12-4 and TRBJ2-4, with D possibly being TRBD1 or TRBD2 (7 bases each). Trimming pared 1 base from V and 6 bases from J, leaving 13 bases between. This CDR3 spans 15 amino acids. CDR3 sequence: CASSLVDREGNIQYF. The CDR3 DNA reads as TGTGCCAGCAGTTTAGTAGACAGGGAGGGAAACATTCAGTACTTC.

V and J are TRBV11-3 and TRBJ1-1; D remains ambiguous. The V end lost 5 bases, the J end lost 0 bases, and 13 bases lay between the germline ends. The CDR3 consists of 15 residues. Germline-derived CDR1 and CDR2 are SGHNT and YENEEA. CDR3 amino acids: CASSHAGGLNTEAFF. Here the CDR3 DNA reads TGTGCCAGCAGCCACGCCGGCGGATTGAACACTGAAGCTTTCTTT. Looking up the rest from reference TRBV11-3 and TRBJ1-1 gives the full variable domain: EAGVVQSPRYKIIEKKQPVAFWCNPISGHNTLYWYLQNLGQGPELLIRYENEEAVDDSQLPKDRFSAERLKGVDSTLKIQPAELGDSAVYLCASSHAGGLNTEAFFGQGTRLTVV.